These T cell receptor beta chains were read from a single sample in a study of blood T cell repertoires in COVID-19. TCRdb's table, derived via immunoSEQ multiplex PCR, lists solely in-frame clones and lacks some. The table has under 300,000 clones, 89% seen once. The sample comprised PBMCs or T cells enriched from blood (not recorded which). These receptors all come from a middle-aged woman who had recovered from COVID-19. The CDR3 runs from the conserved cysteine through the conserved F or W. Fields, in order: CDR3 length, clone size, D gene, V gene, CDR3 protein. A D gene is named only where the DNA matches it firmly. Size is stated for part of the rows, as once, few or many counts, or as a class when the clone is expanded.

len: 17
abundance: NA
d_gene: NA
v_gene: TRBV11-2
CDR3aa: CASSLDPPSSYNSPLHF

len: 15
abundance: NA
d_gene: TRBD1
v_gene: TRBV5-1
CDR3aa: CASSFGQARYTEAFF

len: 15
abundance: NA
d_gene: NA
v_gene: TRBV25-1
CDR3aa: CASREGARRSNEQFF

len: 17
abundance: NA
d_gene: NA
v_gene: TRBV6-1
CDR3aa: CASSEAFTGLMNTEAFF

len: 13
abundance: few
d_gene: NA
v_gene: TRBV6-5
CDR3aa: CASSYRGTGELFF

len: 16
abundance: NA
d_gene: NA
v_gene: TRBV18
CDR3aa: CASSPSGESSGNTIYF

len: 13
abundance: NA
d_gene: NA
v_gene: TRBV2
CDR3aa: CAAGGVNNEKLFF

len: 18
abundance: few
d_gene: NA
v_gene: TRBV5-8
CDR3aa: CASSNTRGAGISNQPQHF

len: 14
abundance: NA
d_gene: NA
v_gene: TRBV5-4
CDR3aa: CASSLTPSSYEQYF

len: 15
abundance: NA
d_gene: NA
v_gene: TRBV4-1
CDR3aa: CASSQAAGWGYGYTF

len: 17
abundance: NA
d_gene: NA
v_gene: TRBV5-6
CDR3aa: CASSLQGYGSYNSPLHF

len: 19
abundance: once
d_gene: NA
v_gene: TRBV4-1
CDR3aa: CASSQERRDTQGSNYGYTF

len: 14
abundance: NA
d_gene: TRBD2
v_gene: TRBV20-1
CDR3aa: CSASLVAGEETQYF

len: 14
abundance: NA
d_gene: TRBD2
v_gene: TRBV7-9
CDR3aa: CASSFSGSVNEQFF

len: 15
abundance: NA
d_gene: TRBD1
v_gene: TRBV30
CDR3aa: CAWSVRGRPNTEAFF

len: 13
abundance: NA
d_gene: TRBD1
v_gene: TRBV2
CDR3aa: CASRELRQGEAFF

len: 16
abundance: NA
d_gene: TRBD2
v_gene: TRBV6-6
CDR3aa: CASSAGTSVNQETQYF

len: 13
abundance: once
d_gene: NA
v_gene: TRBV5-1
CDR3aa: CASRSDPNTEAFF

len: 17
abundance: NA
d_gene: TRBD2
v_gene: TRBV6-1
CDR3aa: CASSVSRLADYTDTQYF

len: 15
abundance: NA
d_gene: NA
v_gene: TRBV6-2/TRBV6-3
CDR3aa: CASSYGELPTDTQYF

len: 16
abundance: NA
d_gene: TRBD1
v_gene: TRBV4-1
CDR3aa: CASSPTQGAGNQPQHF

len: 15
abundance: NA
d_gene: TRBD1
v_gene: TRBV18
CDR3aa: CASSREGQGQSPLHF

len: 14
abundance: NA
d_gene: TRBD1
v_gene: TRBV5-1
CDR3aa: CASSVGTATDTQYF

len: 18
abundance: NA
d_gene: TRBD2
v_gene: TRBV5-4
CDR3aa: CASSHGTSGREWYNEQFF

len: 15
abundance: NA
d_gene: NA
v_gene: TRBV29-1
CDR3aa: CSVTLGGTGANVLTF

len: 15
abundance: NA
d_gene: NA
v_gene: TRBV29-1
CDR3aa: CSVQSGWAMNTEAFF

len: 15
abundance: NA
d_gene: NA
v_gene: TRBV30
CDR3aa: CAWSVKTGLNQPQHF

len: 13
abundance: NA
d_gene: NA
v_gene: TRBV27
CDR3aa: CASSLDVNTEAFF

len: 13
abundance: NA
d_gene: NA
v_gene: TRBV4-1
CDR3aa: CASRRLDTGELFF

len: 13
abundance: NA
d_gene: NA
v_gene: TRBV19
CDR3aa: CASSTSPTGELFF

len: 17
abundance: NA
d_gene: NA
v_gene: TRBV24-1
CDR3aa: CATPRAGRPSGANVLTF

len: 15
abundance: NA
d_gene: TRBD2
v_gene: TRBV5-1
CDR3aa: CASSSLAGLTDTQYF

len: 16
abundance: NA
d_gene: NA
v_gene: TRBV7-9
CDR3aa: CASSFQRRLSSYEQYF

len: 14
abundance: once
d_gene: NA
v_gene: TRBV9
CDR3aa: CASSVGGRAETQYF

len: 15
abundance: NA
d_gene: TRBD1
v_gene: TRBV7-2
CDR3aa: CASSLNRGSEGGYTF

len: 16
abundance: once
d_gene: TRBD1
v_gene: TRBV7-2
CDR3aa: CASSLAPGQGLNEQFF

len: 17
abundance: NA
d_gene: NA
v_gene: TRBV18
CDR3aa: CASSPISVQRSGNTIYF

len: 15
abundance: NA
d_gene: TRBD2
v_gene: TRBV2
CDR3aa: CASSVYLAGIDEQFF

len: 11
abundance: NA
d_gene: NA
v_gene: TRBV2
CDR3aa: CASSYSGGYTF

len: 15
abundance: NA
d_gene: TRBD1
v_gene: TRBV25-1
CDR3aa: CASSLGQGDNSPLHF

len: 14
abundance: NA
d_gene: NA
v_gene: TRBV19
CDR3aa: CASSQQGWGTEAFF

len: 14
abundance: NA
d_gene: TRBD1
v_gene: TRBV6-5
CDR3aa: CASSQGQWNTEAFF

len: 14
abundance: NA
d_gene: TRBD2
v_gene: TRBV2
CDR3aa: CASDPASGSRTQYF

len: 15
abundance: NA
d_gene: NA
v_gene: TRBV2
CDR3aa: CASSEMGGYNEKLFF

len: 15
abundance: NA
d_gene: TRBD1
v_gene: TRBV25-1
CDR3aa: CASSESGTGRGCYTF

len: 17
abundance: NA
d_gene: NA
v_gene: TRBV7-6
CDR3aa: CASSSGLTGQGSYEQYF

len: 16
abundance: NA
d_gene: TRBD1
v_gene: TRBV19
CDR3aa: CASSIPPQQGETEAFF

len: 12
abundance: once
d_gene: NA
v_gene: TRBV5-1
CDR3aa: CASSLTRDGYTF

len: 15
abundance: NA
d_gene: NA
v_gene: TRBV6-1
CDR3aa: CASSERRGGNYGYTF

len: 15
abundance: many
d_gene: TRBD1
v_gene: TRBV19
CDR3aa: CASSRVDRANYGYTF

len: 14
abundance: NA
d_gene: NA
v_gene: TRBV7-3
CDR3aa: CASSLGQLNTEAFF

len: 14
abundance: NA
d_gene: TRBD1
v_gene: TRBV2
CDR3aa: CASRGQGRNQPQHF

len: 12
abundance: NA
d_gene: NA
v_gene: TRBV14
CDR3aa: CASSLSGGGYTF

len: 13
abundance: NA
d_gene: NA
v_gene: TRBV11-1
CDR3aa: CASSYSVQDTQYF

len: 15
abundance: NA
d_gene: TRBD1
v_gene: TRBV7-3
CDR3aa: CASSLDRASTDTQYF

len: 14
abundance: NA
d_gene: TRBD2
v_gene: TRBV7-3
CDR3aa: CASSLAGGPNEQFF

len: 18
abundance: once
d_gene: TRBD1
v_gene: TRBV3-1/TRBV3-2
CDR3aa: CASSQFEGTGVYNSPLHF

len: 13
abundance: few
d_gene: NA
v_gene: TRBV4-1
CDR3aa: CASSRDKNEKLFF

len: 14
abundance: NA
d_gene: NA
v_gene: TRBV2
CDR3aa: CASTPTGFNYGYTF